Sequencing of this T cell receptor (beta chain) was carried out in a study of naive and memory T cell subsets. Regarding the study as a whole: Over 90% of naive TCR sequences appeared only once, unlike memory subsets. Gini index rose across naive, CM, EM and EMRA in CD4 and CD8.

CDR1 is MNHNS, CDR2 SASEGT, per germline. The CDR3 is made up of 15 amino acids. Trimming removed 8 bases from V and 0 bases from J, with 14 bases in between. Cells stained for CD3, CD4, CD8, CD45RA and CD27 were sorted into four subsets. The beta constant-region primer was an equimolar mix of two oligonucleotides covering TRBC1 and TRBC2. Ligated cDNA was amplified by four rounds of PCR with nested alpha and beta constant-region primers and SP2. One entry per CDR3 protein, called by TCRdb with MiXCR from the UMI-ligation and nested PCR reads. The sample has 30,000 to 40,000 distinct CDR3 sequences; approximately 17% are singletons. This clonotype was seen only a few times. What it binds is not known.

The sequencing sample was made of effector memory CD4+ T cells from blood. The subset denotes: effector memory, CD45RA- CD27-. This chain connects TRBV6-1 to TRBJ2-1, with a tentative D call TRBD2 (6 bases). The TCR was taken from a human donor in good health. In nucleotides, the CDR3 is TGTGCCAGCCGCCGGGACTCCAGCTCCTACAATGAGCAGTTCTTC. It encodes CASRRDSSSYNEQFF.